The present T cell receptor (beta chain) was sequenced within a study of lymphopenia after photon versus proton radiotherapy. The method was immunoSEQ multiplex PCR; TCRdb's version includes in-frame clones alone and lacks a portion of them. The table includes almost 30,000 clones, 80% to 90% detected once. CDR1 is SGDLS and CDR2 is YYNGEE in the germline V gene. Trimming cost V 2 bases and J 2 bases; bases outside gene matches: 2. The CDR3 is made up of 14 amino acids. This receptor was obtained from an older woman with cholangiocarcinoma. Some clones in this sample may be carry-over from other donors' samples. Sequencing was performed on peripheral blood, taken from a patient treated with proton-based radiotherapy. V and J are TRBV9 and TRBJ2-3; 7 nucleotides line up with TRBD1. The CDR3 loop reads CASSVTGFTDTQYF. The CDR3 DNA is TGTGCCAGCAGCGTGACAGGGTTCACAGATACGCAGTATTTT. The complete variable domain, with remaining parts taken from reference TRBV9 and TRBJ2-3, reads DSGVTQTPKHLITATGQRVTLRCSPRSGDLSVYWYQQSLDQGLQFLIQYYNGEERAKGNILERFSAQQFPDLHSELNLSSLELGDSALYFCASSVTGFTDTQYFGPGTRLTVL.